This TCR beta chain was retrieved from a study of cytomegalovirus exposure and HLA in healthy donors. Primers included in the PCR were 60 Vbeta and 13 Jbeta primers. Original processing methods: Approximately 78 million unique TCR beta chains, roughly 11 million of them shared, were counted by a later analysis. Profiling relied on immunoSEQ multiplex PCR, and the TCRdb table lists in-frame clones only, not all of them. The V and J calls and clone size are taken from that table; D and trimming were inferred from the DNA. The data hold about 200,000 clones, with about 80% observed a single time. Study results and limitations: Accounts indicate the classifier identified cytomegalovirus status with strong specificity and sensitivity.

Concerning this clone itself: The antigen is unknown.

Per germline, CDR1 SGHDN and CDR2 FVKESK. Trimming removed 0 bases at V and 4 bases at J, with 18 bases between. The CDR3 runs to 17 residues. Sequenced sample: PBMCs. This chain links TRBV14 with TRBJ2-5, with D maybe TRBD2 (6 bases). The receptor was isolated from a woman in her forties in good health and CMV-seronegative. The CDR3 DNA is TGTGCCAGCAGCCAAGATCTACCGGGGCGGGGAGGAGAGACCCAGTACTTC. This codes for CASSQDLPGRGGETQYF. Complete variable domain (other parts from reference TRBV14 and TRBJ2-5): EAGVTQFPSHSVIEKGQTVTLRCDPISGHDNLYWYRRVMGKEIKFLLHFVKESKQDESGMPNNRFLAERTGGTYSTLKVQPAELEDSGVYFCASSQDLPGRGGETQYFGPGTRLLVL.